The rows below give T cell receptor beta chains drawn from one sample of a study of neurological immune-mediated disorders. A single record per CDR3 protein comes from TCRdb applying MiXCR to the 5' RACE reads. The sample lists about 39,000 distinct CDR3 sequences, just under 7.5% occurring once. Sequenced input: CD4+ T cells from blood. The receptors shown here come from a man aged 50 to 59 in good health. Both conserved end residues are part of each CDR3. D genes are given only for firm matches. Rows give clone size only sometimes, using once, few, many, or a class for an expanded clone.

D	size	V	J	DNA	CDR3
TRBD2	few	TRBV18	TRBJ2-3	TGTGCCAGCTCATCACTAGCGGGAGCCCCAGATACGCAGTATTTT	CASSSLAGAPDTQYF
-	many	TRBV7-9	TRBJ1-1	TGTGCCAGCAGCTTAGAAGGTGCCCCCAACACTGAAGCTTTCTTT	CASSLEGAPNTEAFF
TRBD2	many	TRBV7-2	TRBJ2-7	TGTGCCAGCAGCTTATCTTCGTACTCTAGCGGGAGGTCCTACGAGCAGTACTTC	CASSLSSYSSGRSYEQYF
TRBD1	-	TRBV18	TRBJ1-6	TGTGCCAGCTCACCGACGCTGACAGGGGGGAATTCACCCCTCCACTTT	CASSPTLTGGNSPLHF
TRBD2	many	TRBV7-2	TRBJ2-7	TGTGCCAGCAGCATCCGGACTAGCGGGAGGCACGAGCAGTACTTC	CASSIRTSGRHEQYF
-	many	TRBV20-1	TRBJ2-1	TGCAGTGCTAGGGGACCCCCCAATGAGCAGTTCTTC	CSARGPPNEQFF
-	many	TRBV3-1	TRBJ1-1	TGTGCCAGCAGCCAAGGTGGCAGGGAAACTGAAGCTTTCTTT	CASSQGGRETEAFF
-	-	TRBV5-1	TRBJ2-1	TGCGCCAGCAGCTTGGAGGGACTCCACAATGAGCAGTTCTTC	CASSLEGLHNEQFF
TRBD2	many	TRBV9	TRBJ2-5	TGTGCCAGCAGCGCGGACCTAGCGGGAGGATTCCCCCAAGAGACCCAGTACTTC	CASSADLAGGFPQETQYF
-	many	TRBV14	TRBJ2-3	TGTGCCAGCAGCCACCCCCCGAGCACAGATACGCAGTATTTT	CASSHPPSTDTQYF
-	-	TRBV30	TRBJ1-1	TGTGCCTGGAGTCGGACGGAGAACACTGAAGCTTTCTTT	CAWSRTENTEAFF
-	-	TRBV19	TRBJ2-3	TGTGCCAGTAGAGACGGATCTGCGGGGCAGACAGATACGCAGTATTTT	CASRDGSAGQTDTQYF
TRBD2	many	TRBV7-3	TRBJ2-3	TGTGCCAGCAGCTTAGGCGGCGGGAGAGGAGCGTCGGATACGCAGTATTTT	CASSLGGGRGASDTQYF